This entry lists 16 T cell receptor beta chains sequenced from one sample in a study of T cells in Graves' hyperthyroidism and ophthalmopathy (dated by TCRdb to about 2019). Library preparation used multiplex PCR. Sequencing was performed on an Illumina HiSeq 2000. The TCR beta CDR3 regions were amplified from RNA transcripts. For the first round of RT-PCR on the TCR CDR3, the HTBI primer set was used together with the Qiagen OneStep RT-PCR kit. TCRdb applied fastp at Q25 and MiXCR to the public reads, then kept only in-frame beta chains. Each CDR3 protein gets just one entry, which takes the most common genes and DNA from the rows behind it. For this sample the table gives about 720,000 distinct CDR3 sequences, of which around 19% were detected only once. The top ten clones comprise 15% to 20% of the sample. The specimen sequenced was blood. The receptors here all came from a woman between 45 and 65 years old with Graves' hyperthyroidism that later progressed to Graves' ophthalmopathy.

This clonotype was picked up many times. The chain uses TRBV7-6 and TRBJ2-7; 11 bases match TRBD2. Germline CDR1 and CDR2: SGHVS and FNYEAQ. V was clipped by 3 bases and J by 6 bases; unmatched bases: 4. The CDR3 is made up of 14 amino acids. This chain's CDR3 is CASSFSGGATEQYF. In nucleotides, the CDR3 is TGTGCCAGCAGCTTTAGCGGGGGGGCAACCGAGCAGTACTTC.

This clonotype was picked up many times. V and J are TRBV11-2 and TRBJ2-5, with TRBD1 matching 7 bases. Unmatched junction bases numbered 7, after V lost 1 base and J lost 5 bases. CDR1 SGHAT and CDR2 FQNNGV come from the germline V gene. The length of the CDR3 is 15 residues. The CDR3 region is CASSLGDSSRETQYF. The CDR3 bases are TGTGCCAGCAGCTTAGGGGACAGTAGTCGCGAGACCCAGTACTTC.

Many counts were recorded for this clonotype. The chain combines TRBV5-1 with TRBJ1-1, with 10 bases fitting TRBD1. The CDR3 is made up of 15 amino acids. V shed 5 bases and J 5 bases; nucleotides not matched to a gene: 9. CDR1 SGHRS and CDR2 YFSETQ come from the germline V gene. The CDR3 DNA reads TGCGCCAGCAGTTCGACAGGGGGCGAAGGAACTGAAGCTTTCTTT. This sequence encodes CASSSTGGEGTEAFF.

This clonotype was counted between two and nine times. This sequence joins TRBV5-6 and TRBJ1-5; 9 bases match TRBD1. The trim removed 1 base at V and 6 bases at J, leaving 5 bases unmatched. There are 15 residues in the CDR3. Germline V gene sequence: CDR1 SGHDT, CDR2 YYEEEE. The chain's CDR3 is CASSLNRGQGQPQHF. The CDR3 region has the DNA TGTGCCAGCAGCTTGAACAGGGGGCAAGGTCAGCCCCAGCATTTT. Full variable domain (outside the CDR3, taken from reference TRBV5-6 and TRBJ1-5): DAGVTQSPTHLIKTRGQQVTLRCSPKSGHDTVSWYQQALGQGPQFIFQYYEEEERQRGNFPDRFSGHQFPNYSSELNVNALLLGDSALYLCASSLNRGQGQPQHFGDGTRLSIL.

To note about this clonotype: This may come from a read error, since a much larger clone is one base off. This CDR3 reads CASSSGTGDLWTEAFF. CDR3 bases: TGTGCCAGCAGCTCCGGGACAGGGGATTTGTGGACTGAAGCTTTCTTT. V usage is TRBV7-9 and J usage is TRBJ1-1, with TRBD1 identical over 10 bases. In germline, CDR1 is SEHNR, CDR2 FQNEAQ (reference sequence). V lost 4 bases to trimming and J lost 5 bases; unmatched junction nucleotides: 10. This CDR3 region has 16 residues.

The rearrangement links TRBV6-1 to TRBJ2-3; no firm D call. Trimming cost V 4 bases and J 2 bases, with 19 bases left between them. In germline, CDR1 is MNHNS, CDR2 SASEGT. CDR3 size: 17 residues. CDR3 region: CASSADPDQSYTDTQYF. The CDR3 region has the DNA TGTGCCAGCAGTGCCGACCCGGACCAGAGCTACACAGATACGCAGTATTTT.

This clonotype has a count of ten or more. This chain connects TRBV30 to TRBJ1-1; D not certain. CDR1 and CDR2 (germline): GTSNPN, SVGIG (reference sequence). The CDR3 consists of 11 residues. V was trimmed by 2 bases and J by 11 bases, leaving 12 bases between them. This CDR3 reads CAWSSLFGAFF. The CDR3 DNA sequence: TGTGCCTGGAGTTCCCTTTTTGGCGCTTTCTTT.

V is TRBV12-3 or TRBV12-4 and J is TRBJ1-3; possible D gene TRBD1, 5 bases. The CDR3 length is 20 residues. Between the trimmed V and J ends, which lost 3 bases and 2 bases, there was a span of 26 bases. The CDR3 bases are TGTGCCAGCAGTTTCAACACTCCTTTGCAATGGGGCTTTGCTGGAAACACCATATATTTT. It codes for CASSFNTPLQWGFAGNTIYF.

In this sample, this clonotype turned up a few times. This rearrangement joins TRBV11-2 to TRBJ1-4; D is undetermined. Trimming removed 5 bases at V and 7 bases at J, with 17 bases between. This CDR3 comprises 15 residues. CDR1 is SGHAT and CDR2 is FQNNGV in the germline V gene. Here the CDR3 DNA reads TGTGCCAGCAGCAGGTGGGAGGGCGTCGGTGAAAAACTGTTTTTT. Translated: CASSRWEGVGEKLFF.

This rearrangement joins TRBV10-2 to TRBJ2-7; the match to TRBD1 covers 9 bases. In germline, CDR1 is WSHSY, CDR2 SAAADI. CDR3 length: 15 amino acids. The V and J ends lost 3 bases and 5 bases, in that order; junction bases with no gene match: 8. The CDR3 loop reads CASSETQGAVDEQYF. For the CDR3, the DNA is TGCGCCAGCAGTGAAACACAGGGGGCGGTTGACGAGCAGTACTTC.

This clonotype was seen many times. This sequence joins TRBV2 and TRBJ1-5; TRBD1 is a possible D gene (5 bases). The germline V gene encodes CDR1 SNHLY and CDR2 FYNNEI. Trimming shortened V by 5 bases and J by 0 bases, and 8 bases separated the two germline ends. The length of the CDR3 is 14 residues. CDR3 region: CASSLGHSNQPQHF. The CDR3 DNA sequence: TGTGCCAGCAGTTTAGGACATAGCAATCAGCCCCAGCATTTT.

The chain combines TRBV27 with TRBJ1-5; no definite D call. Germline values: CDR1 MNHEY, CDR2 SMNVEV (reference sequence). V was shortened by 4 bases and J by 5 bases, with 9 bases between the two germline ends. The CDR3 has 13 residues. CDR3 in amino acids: CASSWAVHQPQHF. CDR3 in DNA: TGTGCCAGCAGTTGGGCAGTGCATCAGCCCCAGCATTTT.

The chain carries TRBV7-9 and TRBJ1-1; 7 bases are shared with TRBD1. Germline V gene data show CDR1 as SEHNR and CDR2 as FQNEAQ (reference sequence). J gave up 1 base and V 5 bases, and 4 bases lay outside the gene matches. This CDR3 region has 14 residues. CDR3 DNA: TGTGCCAGCAGCGCCGGGACAGAGAACACTGAAGCTTTCTTT. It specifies CASSAGTENTEAFF.

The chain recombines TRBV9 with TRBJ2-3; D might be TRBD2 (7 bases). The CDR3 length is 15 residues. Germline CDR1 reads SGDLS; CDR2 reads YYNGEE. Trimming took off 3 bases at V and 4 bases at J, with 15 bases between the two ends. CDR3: CASSATPGGADTQYF. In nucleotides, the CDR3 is TGTGCCAGCAGCGCCACCCCGGGGGGCGCAGATACGCAGTATTTT.

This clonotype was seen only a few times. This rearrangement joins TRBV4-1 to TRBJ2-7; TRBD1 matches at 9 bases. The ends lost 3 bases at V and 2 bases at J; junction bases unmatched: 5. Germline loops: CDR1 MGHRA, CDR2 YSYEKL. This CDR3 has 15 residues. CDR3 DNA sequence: TGCGCCAGCAGCCATGCCGGGACAGGGACCTACGAGCAGTACTTC. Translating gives CASSHAGTGTYEQYF.

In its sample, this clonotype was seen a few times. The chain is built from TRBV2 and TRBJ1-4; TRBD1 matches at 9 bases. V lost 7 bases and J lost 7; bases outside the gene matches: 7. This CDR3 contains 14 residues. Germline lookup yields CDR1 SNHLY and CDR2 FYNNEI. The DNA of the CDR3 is TGTGCCAGCATATCCGGGACAGGGAGTGAAAAACTGTTTTTT. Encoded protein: CASISGTGSEKLFF.